This T cell receptor (beta chain) is drawn from a study of blood T cells in healthy people across ages. Primed by a sample-barcoded 5' primer and a J-beta primer mix, a second PCR proceeded for roughly 7 to 12 cycles. TCRdb analysed the 5' RACE reads with MiXCR anew, one entry per CDR3 protein. This table has about 580,000 distinct CDR3 sequences, under 55% appearing once. The V gene's germline CDR1 is LGHNA and CDR2 YSLEER. The J segment lost 10 bases and the V segment lost 5 bases, leaving 10 bases of the junction unmatched. The CDR3 is 13 amino acids. The source of this sequence is a man aged 80 or over in good health. The specimen sequenced was blood. The chain combines TRBV4-3 with TRBJ1-2, with TRBD1 identical over 7 bases. The CDR3, as DNA: TGCGCCAGCAGCAAGCAGGGGGGCATTAACTACACCTTC. This sequence encodes CASSKQGGINYTF.